One sample yielded the 28 T cell receptor beta chains listed below, sequenced in a study of T cell repertoires in cytomegalovirus infection. Their target antigens are unknown. TCRdb recomputed calls from the reads with MiXCR, one row per CDR3 protein. The data contain fewer than 850,000 distinct CDR3 sequences, 25% to 30% of them singletons. Sequences were derived from cultured CD8+ T cells from PBMCs, sampled from culture after CMV antigen stimulation. The receptors were sampled from a human donor in good health (CMV status not recorded). Some clones in this sample may be carry-over from other donors' samples.

The chain is built from TRBV19 and TRBJ2-5; 7 bases are a match to TRBD2. The V and J ends lost 3 bases and 5 bases, in that order; junction bases with no gene match: 3. Germline V gene sequence: CDR1 LNHDA, CDR2 SQIVND (reference sequence). The CDR3 contains 13 residues. Here the CDR3 DNA reads TGTGCCAGTAGTATCGGGCGGGGGGAGACCCAGTACTTC. Encoded protein: CASSIGRGETQYF.

In its sample, this clonotype was seen a few times. The chain couples TRBV19 to TRBJ1-1, with TRBD1 as a possible D gene (5 bases). The CDR3 has 16 residues. Germline CDR1 is LNHDA and CDR2 is SQIVND (reference sequence). The V end was cut by 9 bases, the J end by 4 bases, with 24 bases between. The chain's CDR3 is CASLPSAVKGFTEAFF. The CDR3 nucleotides read TGTGCCAGCCTCCCGTCAGCCGTCAAGGGGTTCACTGAAGCTTTCTTT.

The rearrangement links TRBV28 to TRBJ2-7; a weak D match, TRBD2 (6 bases). Between the trimmed V and J ends, which lost 0 bases and 6 bases, there was a span of 18 bases. The CDR3 has 16 amino acids. Per germline, CDR1 MDHEN and CDR2 SYDVKM. The CDR3 DNA is TGTGCCAGCAGTTTATGGAGTCCGCGGGGAGACCTCGAGCAGTACTTC. Protein sequence: CASSLWSPRGDLEQYF.

This clonotype was counted many times. This chain links TRBV7-2 with TRBJ1-1, with D possibly matching TRBD1 (5 bases). CDR1 is SGHTA and CDR2 is FQGNSA in the germline V gene. CDR3 length equals 12 residues. Trimming left V 5 bases short and J 7 bases short, with 11 bases between. CDR3 coding DNA: TGTGCCAGCAGCCCCGGGACCTTTGAAGCTTTCTTT. This encodes CASSPGTFEAFF.

CDR3 residues: CASSLTGGLYEQYV. The CDR3 bases are TGTGCCAGCAGTTTGACGGGAGGCCTCTACGAGCAGTACGTC. The rearrangement joins TRBV27 to TRBJ2-7; 7 nucleotides align to TRBD2. The CDR3 covers 14 residues. CDR1 is MNHEY, CDR2 SMNVEV, per germline (reference sequence). V lost 3 bases to trimming and J lost 3 bases; unmatched junction nucleotides: 5.

The chain carries TRBV12-3 or TRBV12-4 and TRBJ1-1; no clear D. This CDR3 is 14 amino acids long. V was pared by 3 bases and J by 3 bases, with 11 bases between. As DNA, the CDR3 is TGTGCCAGCAGTTTCCAAGGTTTCTACACTGAAGCTTTCTTT. Translating it yields CASSFQGFYTEAFF.

This clonotype was seen a handful of times. The chain is built from TRBV2 and TRBJ2-1, with D perhaps TRBD1 or TRBD2 (6 bases each). The CDR3 is made up of 11 amino acids. Trimming took off 4 bases at V and 14 bases at J, with 12 bases between the two ends. Per germline, CDR1 SNHLY and CDR2 FYNNEI. CDR3 DNA: TGTGCCAGCAGTGGCGGGGCAGGGGAGTTCTTC. Translated, it gives CASSGGAGEFF.

The genes are TRBV19 and TRBJ1-2; D perhaps matches TRBD1 (5 bases). Looked up from germline, CDR1 is LNHDA and CDR2 is SQIVND (reference sequence). V lost 5 bases and J 4 bases, leaving 17 bases between the germline ends. This CDR3 region has 15 residues. The CDR3 DNA is TGTGCCAGTAGTTTCGAGGGACCTAGCCTCTATGGCTACACCTTC. Translation gives CASSFEGPSLYGYTF.

The rearrangement joins TRBV7-6 to TRBJ2-7; either TRBD1 or TRBD2 may fit D (5 bases each). V lost 2 bases, J lost 2 bases, and 13 bases lay in between. The CDR3 has 15 residues. Germline V gene data show CDR1 as SGHVS and CDR2 as FNYEAQ. CDR3 loop: CASSLPGRTPYEQYF. The CDR3 DNA follows: TGTGCCAGCAGCTTACCGGGACGGACACCCTACGAGCAGTACTTC.

In this sample, this clonotype turned up many times. This sequence joins TRBV7-2 and TRBJ2-5; TRBD1 aligns across 7 bases. The CDR3 sequence is 12 residues long. Germline loops: CDR1 SGHTA, CDR2 FQGNSA. Trimming cost V 7 bases and J 4 bases; bases outside gene matches: 3. CDR3 in DNA: TGTGCCAGCACTCCAGGGGGAGAGACCCAGTACTTC. The encoded protein is CASTPGGETQYF. Complete variable domain (other parts from reference TRBV7-2 and TRBJ2-5): GAGVSQSPSNKVTEKGKDVELRCDPISGHTALYWYRQSLGQGLEFLIYFQGNSAPDKSGLPSDRFSAERTGGSVSTLTIQRTQQEDSAVYLCASTPGGETQYFGPGTRLLVL.

The CDR3 reads CASSSVPYQETQYF. The CDR3 DNA sequence: TGTGCCAGCAGTTCAGTACCGTACCAAGAGACCCAGTACTTC. V and J are TRBV12-3 or TRBV12-4 and TRBJ2-5; D is unclear. This CDR3 region has 14 residues. V was cut by 4 bases and J by 0 bases, with 9 bases left in between.

The chain is built from TRBV20-1 and TRBJ2-7; possibly TRBD2 for D (6 bases). The CDR3 has 17 amino acids. Germline assignment: CDR1 DFQATT and CDR2 SNEGSKA (reference sequence). Trimming took off 0 bases at V and 0 bases at J, with 18 bases between the two ends. The CDR3 sequence is CSARELRGEVGSYEQYF. CDR3 coding DNA: TGCAGTGCTAGAGAGCTCCGCGGGGAGGTAGGCTCCTACGAGCAGTACTTC.

The chain is built from TRBV19 and TRBJ2-5, with TRBD2 matching 10 bases. Trimming removed 7 bases from V and 4 bases from J; junction bases left unmatched: 9. CDR1 is LNHDA and CDR2 is SQIVND in the germline V gene (reference sequence). This CDR3 is built from 15 residues. CDR3 loop: CASTTGLAVGETQYF. For the CDR3, the DNA is TGTGCCAGTACCACTGGACTAGCGGTAGGAGAGACCCAGTACTTC.

The J gene is TRBJ2-1, the V gene TRBV12-3 or TRBV12-4; 11 bases line up with TRBD2. Losses at the gene ends were 8 bases for V and 10 bases for J; bases not matched to a gene: 10. This CDR3 comprises 14 residues. CDR3 nucleotide sequence: TGTGCCAGCCTCCTTAGCGGGGGGGCACACGAGCAGTTCTTC. Encoded protein: CASLLSGGAHEQFF.

This clonotype came up many times. The chain combines TRBV7-2 with TRBJ1-6; 7 bases align to TRBD1. Germline values: CDR1 SGHTA, CDR2 FQGNSA. The CDR3 is 17 amino acids. V lost 3 bases, J lost 0 bases, and 5 bases stayed unmatched. The CDR3 loop is CASSFGTDSSYNSPLHF. CDR3 nucleotide sequence: TGTGCCAGCAGCTTTGGGACAGATAGCTCCTATAATTCACCCCTCCACTTT.

This clonotype was counted once. J is TRBJ2-1 and V is TRBV28, with 7 bases that match TRBD1. Germline-derived CDR1 and CDR2 are MDHEN and SYDVKM. Unmatched junction bases numbered 7, after V lost 4 bases and J lost 4 bases. CDR3 length: 15 residues. The CDR3 DNA sequence: TGTGCCAGCAGTTCGGGACAGCAGATTTACAATGAGCAGTTCTTC. Its protein product is CASSSGQQIYNEQFF.

The chain carries TRBV15 and TRBJ2-3; TRBD2 matches at 8 bases. With V trimmed by 5 bases and J by 6 bases, 13 bases remained unmatched. Germline V gene data show CDR1 as LNHNV and CDR2 as YYDKDF (reference sequence). The CDR3 has 16 residues. The CDR3 loop is CATSSSGGPRFDTQYF. Written as DNA, the CDR3 is TGTGCCACCAGCTCGAGCGGGGGCCCCAGGTTCGATACGCAGTATTTT.

The CDR3 DNA follows: TGTGCCAGCAGTTTATCGGCAGGGTATGGCTACACCTTC. It yields the protein CASSLSAGYGYTF. V and J are TRBV12-3 or TRBV12-4 and TRBJ1-2; D perhaps matches TRBD1 (5 bases). V shed 2 bases and J shed 5 bases, with 9 bases lying between them. The CDR3 runs to 13 residues.

Only a few counts were recorded for this clonotype. The chain uses TRBV2 and TRBJ1-2; maybe TRBD1 (5 bases). CDR3 size: 13 residues. V was clipped by 7 bases and J by 0 bases, with 9 bases between them. The germline V gene encodes CDR1 SNHLY and CDR2 FYNNEI. The DNA of the CDR3 is TGTGCCAGCATGGGACGACCTAACTATGGCTACACCTTC. Translation: CASMGRPNYGYTF.

This clonotype was counted between two and nine times. The chain carries TRBV12-3 or TRBV12-4 and TRBJ1-1; the D is unclear. The CDR3 contains 13 residues. V lost 6 bases and J lost 4, with 12 bases in between. CDR3 DNA sequence: TGTGCCAGCAGCCCCCGGTTGAGCACTGAAGCTTTCTTT. As protein: CASSPRLSTEAFF.

The gene calls are TRBV5-5 and TRBJ2-1; no definite D call. This CDR3 contains 12 residues. V lost 7 bases, J lost 4 bases, and 9 bases lay in between. Germline V lookup: CDR1 SGHKS, CDR2 YYEKEE (reference sequence). The CDR3 DNA sequence: TGTGCCAGCCTTCAGGTGTACAATGAGCAGTTCTTC. Protein product: CASLQVYNEQFF.

V usage is TRBV20-1 and J usage is TRBJ2-7; 8 bases line up with TRBD1. The CDR3 loop spans 14 amino acids. In germline, CDR1 is DFQATT, CDR2 SNEGSKA (reference sequence). Trimming removed 3 bases from V and 2 bases from J; junction bases left unmatched: 6. CDR3 amino acids: CSARGRQGTYEQYV. The CDR3 nucleotides read TGCAGTGCTAGGGGTCGACAGGGGACCTACGAGCAGTACGTC.

This chain connects TRBV6-2 or TRBV6-3 to TRBJ1-6; D remains unclear. V was clipped by 5 bases and J by 5 bases, with 10 bases between them. Germline CDR1 reads MNHEY; CDR2 reads SVGEGT. The CDR3 length is 14 residues. This CDR3 reads CASSPERDNSPLHF. The DNA for the CDR3 is TGTGCCAGCAGTCCGGAAAGGGATAATTCACCCCTCCACTTT.

This clonotype showed up many times. V is TRBV7-2 and J is TRBJ2-5, with D perhaps being TRBD1 or TRBD2 (5 bases each). V was trimmed by 2 bases and J by 1 base, leaving 11 bases between them. The CDR3 consists of 15 residues. Germline V gene data show CDR1 as SGHTA and CDR2 as FQGNSA. The CDR3 reads CASSLLGTPQETQYF. The CDR3 DNA reads as TGTGCCAGCAGCTTACTAGGGACCCCCCAAGAGACCCAGTACTTC.

This clonotype was detected only once. The rearrangement links TRBV24-1 to TRBJ2-3; D may match TRBD1 or TRBD2 (5 bases each). V gave up 6 bases and J gave up 6 bases, with 21 bases separating them. Germline assignment: CDR1 KGHDR and CDR2 SFDVKD. CDR3 length: 16 residues. CDR3 amino acids: CATSPRSGTNFDTQYF. The CDR3 nucleotides are TGTGCCACCAGTCCACGCTCCGGGACCAACTTTGATACGCAGTATTTT.

This clonotype was counted only a few times. The chain recombines TRBV6-1 with TRBJ1-2, with D unresolved. V was cut by 2 bases and J by 6 bases, with 4 bases left in between. CDR3 size: 11 residues. Germline lookup yields CDR1 MNHNS and CDR2 SASEGT. CDR3 in amino acids: CASSEPDGYTF. Here the CDR3 DNA reads TGTGCCAGCAGTGAACCTGATGGCTACACCTTC.

There are a few counts of this clonotype. V and J are TRBV6-2 or TRBV6-3 and TRBJ1-5; D is unclear. The CDR3 spans 14 residues. Germline-derived CDR1 and CDR2 are MNHEY and SVGEGT. The germline V and J ends were trimmed by 4 bases and 0 bases, with 7 bases remaining between them. The CDR3 DNA reads TGTGCCAGCAGTTTAAGACATAGCAATCAGCCCCAGCATTTT. This translates into CASSLRHSNQPQHF.

This clonotype was seen only a few times. The chain is built from TRBV7-8 and TRBJ2-2; tentatively, D is TRBD2 (7 bases). This CDR3 has 15 amino acids. Trimming pared 2 bases from V and 4 bases from J, leaving 11 bases between. Germline CDR1 and CDR2: SGHVS and FQNEAQ. The DNA of the CDR3 is TGTGCCAGCAGCTTAAGGAGGGGGGGCACCGGGGAGCTGTTTTTT. This codes for CASSLRRGGTGELFF.